These 11 T cell receptor beta chains share one sample of origin, sequenced in a study of molecular identifiers for immune sequencing clone quantification. TCRdb recomputed calls from the PCR reads with MiXCR, one row per CDR3 protein. Counted here are some 65,000 distinct CDR3 sequences, around a sixth occurring once; the ten biggest clones make up 1.5% to 1.8%. The source material was naive CD8+ T cells from blood, with Jurkat cell RNA spiked in. Described subset: FACS-sorted CD8+CD4-CCR7+CD45RA+ naive T cells. These receptors originate from a human donor in good health. Some libraries in this study had Jurkat cell RNA spiked in.

The chain links TRBV19 to TRBJ2-7; 7 bases are shared with TRBD1. The CDR3 loop spans 16 amino acids. The junction had 6 bases not matched to a gene; V was cut back by 0 bases and J by 1 base. Germline V lookup: CDR1 LNHDA, CDR2 SQIVND (reference sequence). The CDR3 protein is CASSIDLGTASYEQYF. CDR3 DNA sequence: TGTGCCAGTAGTATAGATCTTGGGACAGCTTCCTACGAGCAGTACTTC.

The rearrangement links TRBV2 to TRBJ2-1; TRBD1 matches at 7 bases. The CDR3 consists of 13 residues. CDR1 is SNHLY and CDR2 is FYNNEI in the germline V gene. For the CDR3, the DNA is TGTGTCAACCAGGGACAGACTTACAATGAGCAGTTCTTC. Translated: CVNQGQTYNEQFF.

Comments on this clonotype: Since a much larger clone is just one base distant, this may be a read error. The chain carries TRBV5-1 and TRBJ2-1; D possibly corresponds to TRBD1 (6 bases). This CDR3 is built from 14 residues. CDR1 and CDR2 from the germline V gene are SGHRS and YFSETQ. In DNA form, the CDR3 reads TGCGCCAGCAGCCCAGGACAGAAATACAATGAGCAGTCCTTC. Translation gives CASSPGQKYNEQSF.

This clonotype was detected a few times. The chain employs TRBV24-1 and TRBJ2-3; D is perhaps TRBD1 (6 bases). Germline CDR1 is KGHDR and CDR2 is SFDVKD. The CDR3 consists of 11 residues. V shed 7 bases and J shed 7 bases, with 8 bases lying between them. The CDR3 sequence is CATRGDNTQYF. In DNA, the CDR3 is TGTGCCACCAGGGGGGACAATACGCAGTATTTT.

This clonotype was seen at least ten times. This chain links TRBV20-1 with TRBJ2-1, with D possibly TRBD2 on 6 matching bases. Trimming pared 6 bases from V and 0 bases from J, leaving 15 bases between. This CDR3 has 15 residues. The germline gives CDR1 DFQATT, CDR2 SNEGSKA (reference sequence). CDR3 in DNA: TGCAGTGCCGCGGACCCGGGACTCTCCTACAATGAGCAGTTCTTC. Translation: CSAADPGLSYNEQFF.

This clonotype was seen ten or more times. CDR3 residues: CASSQDYRTAGNIQYF. CDR3 bases: TGCGCCAGCAGCCAAGATTATAGGACAGCTGGAAACATTCAGTACTTC. This chain connects TRBV4-1 to TRBJ2-4; perhaps TRBD1 as D (6 bases). The CDR3 runs 16 residues. Germline CDR1 MGHRA, CDR2 YSYEKL. Deletions cut 0 bases from V and 6 bases from J, with 15 bases between.

Of note for this clonotype: This clone may be a read error of a much larger clone one base away. The chain combines TRBV7-9 with TRBJ2-5; 13 bases agree with TRBD2. The CDR3 spans 17 residues. Germline V gene lookup returns CDR1 SEHNR and CDR2 FQNEAQ (reference sequence). The CDR3 DNA reads TGTGCCAGCAGCCAACTAGCGGGAGGGCTCGCTCAAGAGACCCGGTACTTC. Its translation: CASSQLAGGLAQETRYF.

This clonotype was counted at least ten times. This rearrangement joins TRBV27 to TRBJ2-3; tentative D call: TRBD2 (5 bases). This CDR3 is 14 amino acids long. V lost 4 bases, J lost 4 bases, and 12 bases lay in between. CDR1 is MNHEY, CDR2 SMNVEV, per germline (reference sequence). The CDR3 DNA is TGTGCCAGCAGTTCAGGTAGCGTGGCAGATACGCAGTATTTT. Its translation is CASSSGSVADTQYF.

This clonotype was detected ten times or more. The chain employs TRBV29-1 and TRBJ1-4, with a tentative D call TRBD1 (6 bases). Germline loops: CDR1 SQVTM, CDR2 ANQGSEA. The CDR3 runs to 11 residues. Here the CDR3 reads CGAGEGEKLFF. CDR3 bases: TGCGGAGCAGGGGAGGGTGAAAAACTGTTTTTT.

This clonotype was found a few times. This chain links TRBV6-5 with TRBJ2-2; 11 bases align to TRBD2. The CDR3 is 16 amino acids. Germline trimming cut 5 bases from V and 1 base from J; bases unmatched to any gene: 3. In germline, CDR1 is MNHEY, CDR2 SVGAGI. CDR3 DNA: TGTGCCAGCAGTAACGGACTAGCGGGGAACACCGGGGAGCTGTTTTTT. As protein: CASSNGLAGNTGELFF.

V and J are TRBV29-1 and TRBJ1-1; a weak D match, TRBD1 (6 bases). V lost 6 bases and J 4 bases, leaving 18 bases between the germline ends. The CDR3 totals 14 residues. CDR1 and CDR2 (germline): SQVTM, ANQGSEA. CDR3 DNA: TGCAGCGTGCGAACAGGGATAGGAGCCACTGAAGCTTTCTTT. This translates into CSVRTGIGATEAFF.